The 24 T cell receptor beta chains below were found in one sample sequenced in a study of OX40 agonist ivuxolimab in advanced cancers. TCRdb's copy holds only in-frame clones and misses some; the assay was immunoSEQ multiplex PCR. The table has some 83,000 clones, under 95% seen once. Sample: CD4+ or CD8+ T cells sorted from blood, taken in a trial of the OX40 agonist ivuxolimab. These receptors originate from an adult with an advanced solid tumor such as melanoma, head and neck, liver or kidney cancer.

The rearrangement joins TRBV29-1 to TRBJ1-1; the D is unclear. V dropped 4 bases and J dropped 1 base, with 13 bases sitting between them. The CDR3 is 14 amino acids. Germline CDR1 is SQVTM and CDR2 is ANQGSEA. CDR3 nucleotides: TGCAGCGTTGTTTTAGGCACCCCGAACACTGAAGCTTTCTTT. It is translated as CSVVLGTPNTEAFF.

This clone showed up just once. The chain uses TRBV4-3 and TRBJ1-5; no firm D call. Per germline, CDR1 LGHNA and CDR2 YSLEER. V was clipped by 1 base and J by 0 bases, with 7 bases between them. The CDR3 has 15 residues. CDR3 residues: CASSQGLLSNQPQHF. CDR3 DNA sequence: TGCGCCAGCAGCCAAGGGCTTCTTAGCAATCAGCCCCAGCATTTT.

The CDR3 loop is CASSYLGGPNSPLHF. The CDR3 DNA reads as TGTGCCAGCAGTTACTTGGGGGGCCCAAATTCACCCCTCCACTTT. This chain uses TRBV27 with TRBJ1-6; perhaps TRBD1 as D (6 bases). Germline CDR1 is MNHEY and CDR2 is SMNVEV (reference sequence). V gave up 4 bases and J gave up 7 bases, with 14 bases separating them. This CDR3 contains 15 residues.

The chain uses TRBV11-2 and TRBJ2-7, with D perhaps matching TRBD1 (5 bases). Germline values: CDR1 SGHAT, CDR2 FQNNGV. V was trimmed by 6 bases and J by 2 bases, leaving 11 bases between them. The CDR3 runs to 13 residues. CDR3 DNA: TGTGCCAGCAGACAGCAGGGAACCTACGAGCAGTACTTC. The encoded protein is CASRQQGTYEQYF.

This clone came up a few times. A junction boundary mismatches the germline segment, possibly from a read error. The chain has TRBV4-1 and TRBJ1-5, with no clear D. CDR1 MGHRA and CDR2 YSYEKL come from the germline V gene. There are 8 residues in the CDR3. This CDR3 reads CASSLSDF. The CDR3 DNA follows: TGCGCCAGCAGCCTAAGTGATTTT.

The chain's CDR3 is CASSWGFSYEQYF. CDR3 nucleotide sequence: TGTGCCAGCAGTTGGGGTTTCTCCTACGAGCAGTACTTC. V is TRBV28 and J is TRBJ2-7, with D hard to call. Germline assignment: CDR1 MDHEN and CDR2 SYDVKM. The CDR3 covers 13 residues. Trimming pared 4 bases from V and 0 bases from J, leaving 7 bases between.

The chain employs TRBV29-1 and TRBJ1-2, with a tentative D call TRBD1 (5 bases). The CDR3 is 13 residues long. V was cut by 4 bases and J by 0 bases, with 9 bases left in between. Germline CDR1 and CDR2: SQVTM and ANQGSEA. The chain's CDR3 is CSVVTGANYGYTF. In DNA, the CDR3 is TGCAGCGTTGTAACAGGAGCTAACTATGGCTACACCTTC.

The rearrangement uses TRBV30 and TRBJ1-1; TRBD1 matches 7 bases. This CDR3 has 11 residues. The V gene end was trimmed by 5 bases and the J gene end by 6 bases; junction bases not matched to a gene: 3. Germline assignment: CDR1 GTSNPN and CDR2 SVGIG (reference sequence). Here the CDR3 reads CAWDRDAEAFF. In nucleotides, the CDR3 is TGTGCCTGGGACAGGGACGCTGAAGCTTTCTTT. Based on the CDR3 plus reference TRBV30 and TRBJ1-1, the full variable domain is SQTIHQWPATLVQPVGSPLSLECTVEGTSNPNLYWYRQAAGRGLQLLFYSVGIGQISSEVPQNLSASRPQDRQFILSSKKLLLSDSGFYLCAWDRDAEAFFGQGTRLTVV.

This sequence joins TRBV6-5 and TRBJ1-1, with a tentative D call TRBD1 (6 bases). Trimming removed 2 bases from V and 1 base from J, with 8 bases in between. This CDR3 is built from 14 residues. The V gene's germline CDR1 is MNHEY and CDR2 SVGAGI. CDR3 residues: CASSYGGANTEAFF. CDR3 nucleotides: TGTGCCAGCAGTTACGGGGGGGCGAACACTGAAGCTTTCTTT.

The rearrangement links TRBV6-5 to TRBJ1-2; D may be TRBD1 (5 bases). With 0 bases removed from V and 4 bases from J, the gap between germline ends came to 9 bases. In germline, CDR1 is MNHEY, CDR2 SVGAGI. The CDR3 extends over 14 amino acids. The CDR3 sequence: CASSYSVGGYGYTF. The CDR3 DNA sequence: TGTGCCAGCAGTTACTCCGTTGGGGGCTATGGCTACACCTTC.

The chain is built from TRBV20-1 and TRBJ2-7, with D hard to call. The CDR3 spans 11 residues. Germline CDR1 is DFQATT and CDR2 is SNEGSKA (reference sequence). V lost 5 bases and J 0 bases, leaving 5 bases between the germline ends. CDR3 sequence reads: CSASGSYEQYF. In DNA form, the CDR3 reads TGCAGTGCTTCCGGCTCCTACGAGCAGTACTTC.

The rearrangement links TRBV2 to TRBJ2-4; D gene uncertain. This CDR3 is 15 amino acids long. Germline assignment: CDR1 SNHLY and CDR2 FYNNEI. With 4 bases removed from V and 0 bases from J, the gap between germline ends came to 10 bases. CDR3 protein: CASSVSILAKNIQYF. The CDR3 DNA is TGTGCCAGCAGTGTCTCGATACTAGCCAAAAACATTCAGTACTTC.

The rearrangement uses TRBV13 and TRBJ2-1; a possible D gene is TRBD2 (6 bases). The CDR3 totals 13 residues. Germline V gene lookup returns CDR1 PRHDT and CDR2 FYEKMQ (reference sequence). Between the trimmed V and J ends, which lost 5 bases and 10 bases, there was a span of 15 bases. This CDR3 is CASSPNGRDEQFF. The CDR3 nucleotides read TGTGCCAGCAGCCCAAACGGGCGGGACGAGCAGTTCTTC.

The rearrangement joins TRBV27 to TRBJ2-2; D might be TRBD1 (6 bases). Germline V gene sequence: CDR1 MNHEY, CDR2 SMNVEV (reference sequence). The ends were cut back, 7 bases at V and 7 bases at J, with 13 bases in the middle. The CDR3 extends over 13 amino acids. The CDR3 DNA follows: TGTGCCAGCACTACGAAGGGGGTCGGGGAGCTGTTTTTT. Translated, it gives CASTTKGVGELFF.

The chain employs TRBV4-2 and TRBJ2-2; D is ambiguous. The V end was cut by 0 bases, the J end by 5 bases, with 10 bases between. The CDR3 extends over 15 amino acids. The germline V gene has CDR1 LGHNA and CDR2 YNFKEQ. CDR3 coding DNA: TGTGCCAGCAGCCAAGAGTCGACCCTTACCGGGGAGCTGTTTTTT. Amino acid sequence: CASSQESTLTGELFF.

This clone was recorded once. The V gene is TRBV28, the J gene TRBJ2-3; 11 bases are a match to TRBD2. CDR1 MDHEN and CDR2 SYDVKM come from the germline V gene. The V and J ends lost 1 base and 1 base, in that order; junction bases with no gene match: 7. The CDR3 consists of 18 residues. The CDR3 DNA follows: TGTGCCAGCAGTTTATTGGGGACTAGCGGATCCCGCACAGATACGCAGTATTTT. Residues: CASSLLGTSGSRTDTQYF.

The chain joins TRBV5-4 to TRBJ2-1; D may correspond to TRBD1 or TRBD2 (6 bases each). The V gene's germline CDR1 is SGHNT and CDR2 YYREEE (reference sequence). Trimming stripped 3 bases from V and 1 base from J, with 14 bases between. The CDR3 is 16 residues long. Written as DNA, the CDR3 is TGTGCCAGCAGCTCCCCCGGGGGCGAATCCTACAATGAGCAGTTCTTC. This encodes CASSSPGGESYNEQFF.

The V and J genes are TRBV28 and TRBJ2-7; 7 positions agree with TRBD1. Per germline, CDR1 MDHEN and CDR2 SYDVKM. CDR3 length: 13 amino acids. The V gene end was trimmed by 6 bases and the J gene end by 4 bases; junction bases not matched to a gene: 6. The CDR3 region is CASRETGRYEQYV. Here the CDR3 DNA reads TGTGCCAGCAGGGAGACAGGGCGATACGAGCAGTACGTC.

The chain is built from TRBV11-3 and TRBJ2-7; D could derive from TRBD1 or TRBD2 (5 bases each). Germline loops: CDR1 SGHNT, CDR2 YENEEA. V lost 5 bases, J lost 3 bases, and 8 bases lay in between. The CDR3 is 12 amino acids. CDR3 sequence (DNA): TGTGCCAGCAGCGCTGGGGGCTACGAGCAGTACGTC. This sequence encodes CASSAGGYEQYV.

CDR3 sequence reads: CASSILTSGGNEQFF. DNA for the CDR3: TGTGCCAGTAGTATCTTGACTAGCGGGGGAAATGAGCAGTTCTTC. The V gene is TRBV19, the J gene TRBJ2-1; 12 nucleotides match TRBD2. The V segment lost 3 bases and the J segment 7 bases; nucleotides outside the gene matches: 4. The CDR3 is 15 residues long. Germline CDR1 and CDR2: LNHDA and SQIVND (reference sequence). The whole variable domain, filled in from reference TRBV19 and TRBJ2-1, reads DGGITQSPKYLFRKEGQNVTLSCEQNLNHDAMYWYRQDPGQGLRLIYYSQIVNDFQKGDIAEGYSVSREKKESFPLTVTSAQKNPTAFYLCASSILTSGGNEQFFGPGTRLTVL.

In its sample, this clone was seen a few times. J is TRBJ1-1 and V is TRBV10-3; 7 bases align to TRBD1. This CDR3 contains 17 residues. V trimming: 9 bases; J trimming: 4 bases; junction bases outside the gene matches: 20. CDR1 and CDR2 from the germline V gene are ENHRY and SYGVKD. The CDR3 nucleotides are TGTGCCATAGCGCAAGGACAGGTCTTAATGGAGAGCACTGAAGCTTTCTTT. This sequence encodes CAIAQGQVLMESTEAFF.

This chain uses TRBV9 with TRBJ2-3; possibly TRBD1 or TRBD2 for D (5 bases each). Per germline, CDR1 SGDLS and CDR2 YYNGEE. This CDR3 spans 16 amino acids. Trimming pared 2 bases from V and 1 base from J, leaving 14 bases between. The chain's CDR3 is CASSVWGRVGTDTQYF. The CDR3 region has the DNA TGTGCCAGCAGCGTCTGGGGACGGGTGGGCACAGATACGCAGTATTTT.

This chain links TRBV28 with TRBJ1-6; D is unclear. The CDR3 consists of 16 residues. Germline lookup yields CDR1 MDHEN and CDR2 SYDVKM. V dropped 5 bases and J dropped 10 bases, with 21 bases sitting between them. This chain's CDR3 is CASSQPQQFFGSPLHF. DNA of the CDR3: TGTGCCAGCAGTCAACCCCAACAATTTTTCGGATCACCCCTCCACTTT.

On this clone itself: Additional DNA sequences in this sample encode the identical CDR3. This sequence joins TRBV6-4 and TRBJ1-1; D unresolved. Germline V gives CDR1 MRHNA, CDR2 SNTAGT. This CDR3 contains 13 residues. V was cut by 0 bases and J by 0 bases, with 2 bases left in between. CDR3 loop: CASSDSVNTEAFF. The DNA of the CDR3 is TGTGCCAGCAGTGACTCGGTGAACACTGAAGCTTTCTTT.